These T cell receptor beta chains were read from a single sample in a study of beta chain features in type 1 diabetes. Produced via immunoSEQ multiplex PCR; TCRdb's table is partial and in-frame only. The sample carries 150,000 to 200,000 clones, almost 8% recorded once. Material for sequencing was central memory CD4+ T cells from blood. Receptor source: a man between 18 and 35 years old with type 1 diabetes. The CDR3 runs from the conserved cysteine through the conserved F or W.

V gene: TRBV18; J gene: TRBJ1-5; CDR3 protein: CASSPTYNQPQHF
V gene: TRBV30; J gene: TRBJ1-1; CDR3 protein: CAWSRDRFEAFF
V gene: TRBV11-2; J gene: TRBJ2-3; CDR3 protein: CASSSVIRLAGSSTDTQYF
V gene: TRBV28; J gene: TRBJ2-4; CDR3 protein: CASRTSGRHIQYF
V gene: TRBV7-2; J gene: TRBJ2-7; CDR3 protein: CASSSGLAPHEQYF
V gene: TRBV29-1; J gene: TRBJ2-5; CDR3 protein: CTASGAEETQYF
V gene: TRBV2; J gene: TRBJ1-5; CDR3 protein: CASSPGSPRINQPQHF
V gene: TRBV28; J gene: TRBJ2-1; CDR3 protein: CASSYYRLAQHNEQFF
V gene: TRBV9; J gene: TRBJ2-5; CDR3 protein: CASSVGASATQETQYF
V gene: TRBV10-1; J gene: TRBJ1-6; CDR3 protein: CASSGTGPLGSPLHF
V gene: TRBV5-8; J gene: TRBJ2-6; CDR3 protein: CASSPYSGANVLTF
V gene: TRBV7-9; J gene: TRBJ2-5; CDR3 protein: CASSLGLAGETQYF
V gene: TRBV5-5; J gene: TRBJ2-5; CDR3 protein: CASLVRLDRGQETQYF
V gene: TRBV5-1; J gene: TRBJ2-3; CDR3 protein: CASSLAAGGPSDTQYF
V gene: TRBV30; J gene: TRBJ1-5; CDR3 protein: CAWRTQGAKDQPQHF
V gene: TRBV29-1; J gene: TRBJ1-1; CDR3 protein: CSVGNRGGSTEAFF
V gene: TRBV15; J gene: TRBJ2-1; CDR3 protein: CATSRDSAREFF
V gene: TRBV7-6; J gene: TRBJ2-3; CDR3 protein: CASSSTALSADTQYF
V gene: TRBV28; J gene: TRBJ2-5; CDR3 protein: CASSLQGLETQYF
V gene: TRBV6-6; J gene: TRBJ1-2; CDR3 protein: CASSEGFYGYTF
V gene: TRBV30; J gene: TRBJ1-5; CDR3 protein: CAWSLTGTNQPQHF
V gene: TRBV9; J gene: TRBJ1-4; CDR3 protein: CASSPTGTTNEKLFF
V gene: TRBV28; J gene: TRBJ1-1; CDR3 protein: CASSSPPGASGNTEAFF
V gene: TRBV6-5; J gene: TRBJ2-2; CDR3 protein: CASLRGVVGTGELFF
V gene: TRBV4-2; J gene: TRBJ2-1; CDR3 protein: CASSPVSKRDLGEQFF
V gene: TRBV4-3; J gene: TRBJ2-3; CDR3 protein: CASSQGAGGPYSTDTQYF
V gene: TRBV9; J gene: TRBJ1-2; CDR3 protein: CASSADDGDRVWGYTF
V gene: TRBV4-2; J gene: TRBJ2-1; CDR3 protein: CASSRTRGELGQFF
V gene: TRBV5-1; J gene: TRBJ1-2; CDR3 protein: CASSLSGGAASGYTF
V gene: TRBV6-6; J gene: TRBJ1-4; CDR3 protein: CASSSRQNLNEKLFF
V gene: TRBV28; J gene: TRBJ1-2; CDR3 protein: CASSQKFRDGYTF
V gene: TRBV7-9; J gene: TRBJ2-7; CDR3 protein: CASSRDSSSYEQYF
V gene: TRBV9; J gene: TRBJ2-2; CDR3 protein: CASSVAGAINTGELFF
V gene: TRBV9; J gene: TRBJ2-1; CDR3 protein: CASSVANNEQFF
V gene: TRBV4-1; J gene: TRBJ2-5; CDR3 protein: CASSHPRETQYF
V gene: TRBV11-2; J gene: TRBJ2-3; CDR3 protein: CASSLDHGGGFGTQYF